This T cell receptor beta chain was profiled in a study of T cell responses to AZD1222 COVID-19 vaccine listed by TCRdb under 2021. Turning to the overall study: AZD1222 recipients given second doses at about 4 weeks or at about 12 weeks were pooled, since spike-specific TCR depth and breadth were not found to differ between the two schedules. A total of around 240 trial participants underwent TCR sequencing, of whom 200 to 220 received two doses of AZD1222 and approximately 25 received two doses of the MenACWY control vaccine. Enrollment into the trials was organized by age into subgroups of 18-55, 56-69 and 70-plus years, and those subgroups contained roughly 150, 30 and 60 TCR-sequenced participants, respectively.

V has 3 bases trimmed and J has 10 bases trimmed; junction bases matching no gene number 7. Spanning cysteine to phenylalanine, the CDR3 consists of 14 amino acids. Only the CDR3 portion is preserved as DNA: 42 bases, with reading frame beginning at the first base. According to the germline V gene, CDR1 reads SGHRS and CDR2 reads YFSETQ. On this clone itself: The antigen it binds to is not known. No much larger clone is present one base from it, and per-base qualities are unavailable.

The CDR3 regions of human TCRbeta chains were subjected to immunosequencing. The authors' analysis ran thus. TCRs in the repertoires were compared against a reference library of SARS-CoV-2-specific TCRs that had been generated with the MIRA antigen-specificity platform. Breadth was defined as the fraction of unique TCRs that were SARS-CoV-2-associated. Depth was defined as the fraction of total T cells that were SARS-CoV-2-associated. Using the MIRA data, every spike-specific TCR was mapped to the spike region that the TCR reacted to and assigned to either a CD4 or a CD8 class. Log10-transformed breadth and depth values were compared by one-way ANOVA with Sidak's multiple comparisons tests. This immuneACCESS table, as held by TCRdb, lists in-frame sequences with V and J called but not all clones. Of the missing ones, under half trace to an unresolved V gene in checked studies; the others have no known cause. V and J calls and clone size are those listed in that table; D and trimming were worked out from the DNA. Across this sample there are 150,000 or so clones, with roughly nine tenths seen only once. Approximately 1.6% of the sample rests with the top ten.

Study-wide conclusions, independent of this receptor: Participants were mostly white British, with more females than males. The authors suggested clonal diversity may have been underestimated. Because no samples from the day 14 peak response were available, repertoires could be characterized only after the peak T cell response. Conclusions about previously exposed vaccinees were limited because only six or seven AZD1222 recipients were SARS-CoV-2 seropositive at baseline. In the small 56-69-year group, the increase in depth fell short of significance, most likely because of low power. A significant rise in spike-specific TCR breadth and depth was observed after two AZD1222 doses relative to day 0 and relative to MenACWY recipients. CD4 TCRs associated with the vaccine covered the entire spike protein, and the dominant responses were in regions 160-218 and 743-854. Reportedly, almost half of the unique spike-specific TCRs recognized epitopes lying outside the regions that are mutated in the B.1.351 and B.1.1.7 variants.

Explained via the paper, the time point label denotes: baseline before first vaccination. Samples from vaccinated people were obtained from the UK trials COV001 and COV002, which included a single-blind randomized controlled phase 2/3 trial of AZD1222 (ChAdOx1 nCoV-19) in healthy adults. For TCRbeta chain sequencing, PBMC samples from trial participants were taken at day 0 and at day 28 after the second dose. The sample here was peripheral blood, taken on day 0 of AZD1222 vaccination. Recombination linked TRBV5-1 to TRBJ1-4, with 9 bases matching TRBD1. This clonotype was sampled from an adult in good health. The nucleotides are TGCGCCAGCAGCTCTGGGACAGGGTCTGGAAAACTGTTTTTT. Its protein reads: CASSSGTGSGKLFF.